This entry lists 23 T cell receptor beta chains sequenced from one sample in a study of T cells in Graves' hyperthyroidism and ophthalmopathy. TCR beta CDR3 sequences were amplified from RNA transcripts. RT-PCR in the first round (using the HTBI primer set) targeted the TCR CDR3. TCRdb processed the multiplex PCR reads anew with MiXCR; each CDR3 protein has one entry. Of roughly 500,000 distinct CDR3 sequences in the sample, around 42% are singletons; the top ten hold 15% to 20%. Sequencing input: peripheral blood or thyroid tissue (not recorded which). These receptors originate from an adult woman with Graves' disease, either hyperthyroidism or ophthalmopathy (not recorded which).

This clonotype was counted many times. This chain joins TRBV12-3 or TRBV12-4 and TRBJ1-1; D unresolved. Trimming pared 5 bases from V and 6 bases from J, leaving 16 bases between. This CDR3 region has 14 residues. CDR3 amino acids: CASSARVWPAEAFF. The CDR3 DNA sequence: TGTGCCAGCAGTGCTAGGGTATGGCCCGCTGAAGCTTTCTTT.

V is TRBV15 and J is TRBJ2-3, with D unclear. V was pared by 0 bases and J by 2 bases, with 9 bases between. The V gene's germline CDR1 is LNHNV and CDR2 YYDKDF (reference sequence). This CDR3 region has 15 residues. The CDR3 spells CATSRDLDHTDTQYF. The DNA for the CDR3 is TGTGCCACCAGCAGAGATCTGGACCACACAGATACGCAGTATTTT.

This clonotype was observed many times. The chain carries TRBV14 and TRBJ2-7; 9 positions agree with TRBD1. The J segment lost 4 bases and the V segment lost 6 bases, leaving 4 bases of the junction unmatched. This CDR3 is built from 13 residues. Germline V lookup: CDR1 SGHDN, CDR2 FVKESK. CDR3 residues: CASRDRGTYEQYF. The CDR3 DNA is TGTGCCAGCAGGGACAGGGGAACTTACGAGCAGTACTTC.

The chain has TRBV29-1 and TRBJ1-1; D uncertain. In germline, CDR1 is SQVTM, CDR2 ANQGSEA. The CDR3 is 12 residues long. The V and J ends lost 6 bases and 4 bases respectively, with 12 bases between them. This chain's CDR3 is CSVGFGGTEAFF. DNA for the CDR3: TGCAGCGTCGGATTCGGAGGCACTGAAGCTTTCTTT.

For this clonotype: The CDR3 ends on some other residue instead of the conserved phenylalanine or tryptophan, so this is likely a read error. The genes are TRBV5-5 and TRBJ1-1; perhaps TRBD1 as D (6 bases). Germline V gives CDR1 SGHKS, CDR2 YYEKEE (reference sequence). Deletions cut 7 bases from V and 3 bases from J, with 13 bases between. This CDR3 is built from 13 residues. This chain's CDR3 is CASSGQSDTEAFL. CDR3 DNA sequence: TGTGCCAGCTCCGGACAGTCCGACACTGAAGCTTTCCTT.

Details on this clonotype: The conserved final phenylalanine or tryptophan is absent from the CDR3, which likely points to a read error. It is unclear where the CDR3 begins or ends on the DNA, so no DNA is shown, and the CDR3 is as TCRdb lists it. The chain uses TRBV9 and TRBJ1-1; no check of the table's D call, TRBD1, against the DNA was made. Germline CDR1 SGDLS, CDR2 YYNGEE. From its first to its last residue, the CDR3 has 11 amino acids. This CDR3 is CASSASTQGIY.

The chain uses TRBV2 and TRBJ1-1; the D is unclear. The V gene's germline CDR1 is SNHLY and CDR2 FYNNEI. The CDR3 spans 12 residues. V shed 1 base and J shed 8 bases, with 8 bases lying between them. CDR3 protein: CASSEVDEEAFF. In DNA form, the CDR3 reads TGTGCCAGCAGTGAAGTTGATGAGGAAGCTTTCTTT.

This clonotype was recorded only once. Here the CDR3 reads CASSGSNTGGAGNTIYF. CDR3 bases: TGTGCCAGCAGCGGCTCCAACACAGGGGGGGCTGGAAACACCATATATTTT. The chain uses TRBV9 and TRBJ1-3, with TRBD1 matching 8 bases. Germline lookup yields CDR1 SGDLS and CDR2 YYNGEE. This CDR3 comprises 17 residues. Germline trimming cut 3 bases from V and 2 bases from J; bases unmatched to any gene: 10.

This clonotype was seen at least ten times. J is TRBJ1-2 and V is TRBV2; D ambiguous. Trimming stripped 3 bases from V and 3 bases from J, with 17 bases between. Germline CDR1 SNHLY, CDR2 FYNNEI. The CDR3 contains 16 residues. The CDR3 nucleotides are TGTGCCAGCAGTGATGATAGGAGGGCTACGGACTATGGCTACACCTTC. Encoded protein: CASSDDRRATDYGYTF. The full variable domain, rest sourced from reference TRBV2 and TRBJ1-2, is EPEVTQTPSHQVTQMGQEVILRCVPISNHLYFYWYRQILGQKVEFLVSFYNNEISEKSEIFDDQFSVERPDGSNFTLKIRSTKLEDSAMYFCASSDDRRATDYGYTFGSGTRLTVV.

There are many counts of this clonotype. The chain links TRBV2 to TRBJ1-3; 10 nucleotides line up with TRBD1. The CDR3 runs 17 residues. Germline V gene sequence: CDR1 SNHLY, CDR2 FYNNEI. V lost 2 bases and J lost 2; bases outside the gene matches: 6. DNA of the CDR3: TGTGCCAGCAGTGAATTCAGGACAGGGGGTGCTGGAAACACCATATATTTT. Translated, it gives CASSEFRTGGAGNTIYF.

The V and J genes are TRBV7-6 and TRBJ2-2; no clear D. V lost 3 bases and J 3 bases, leaving 11 bases between the germline ends. Germline V lookup: CDR1 SGHVS, CDR2 FNYEAQ. The CDR3 runs 15 residues. DNA of the CDR3: TGTGCCAGCAGCTTCAGGCCTGACTACACCGGGGAGCTGTTTTTT. Translation: CASSFRPDYTGELFF. Drawing the rest from reference TRBV7-6 and TRBJ2-2, the complete variable domain is GAGVSQSPRYKVTKRGQDVALRCDPISGHVSLYWYRQALGQGPEFLTYFNYEAQQDKSGLPNDRFSAERPEGSISTLTIQRTEQRDSAMYRCASSFRPDYTGELFFGEGSRLTVL.

This chain uses TRBV20-1 with TRBJ2-2; D is possibly TRBD2 (6 bases). V dropped 5 bases and J dropped 9 bases, with 13 bases sitting between them. In germline, CDR1 is DFQATT, CDR2 SNEGSKA (reference sequence). This CDR3 is 12 amino acids long. The CDR3 DNA is TGCAGTGCTGCCCCGGCGGGGAGGGAGCTGTTTTTT. Translated: CSAAPAGRELFF.

This clonotype was found many times. The rearrangement uses TRBV7-2 and TRBJ2-5; 7 bases are shared with TRBD2. Trimming at V came to 2 bases and at J to 9 bases, leaving 9 bases not matched to a gene. The CDR3 has 14 residues. CDR1 and CDR2 from the germline V gene are SGHTA and FQGNSA. DNA of the CDR3: TGTGCCAGCAGCTTAAGTGGGCGGGAGATGTCCCAGTACTTC. It yields the protein CASSLSGREMSQYF.

This chain uses TRBV7-9 with TRBJ1-2, with D possibly being TRBD1 (5 bases). Germline V gene data show CDR1 as SEHNR and CDR2 as FQNEAQ (reference sequence). Trimming took 3 bases from V and 6 from J, leaving 11 bases between them. The CDR3 is made up of 13 amino acids. The CDR3 sequence is CASSFPRVDGYTF. CDR3 nucleotide sequence: TGTGCCAGCAGCTTTCCCAGGGTAGATGGCTACACCTTC.

The chain joins TRBV20-1 to TRBJ1-1; weak D call: TRBD1 (6 bases). Germline loops: CDR1 DFQATT, CDR2 SNEGSKA (reference sequence). V dropped 6 bases and J dropped 1 base, with 9 bases sitting between them. The CDR3 totals 12 residues. The DNA of the CDR3 is TGCAGTGCAACGACAGGGAACACTGAAGCTTTCTTT. It encodes CSATTGNTEAFF.

This clonotype was recorded at least ten times. This chain links TRBV2 with TRBJ1-5; D perhaps matches TRBD1 (5 bases). Germline loops: CDR1 SNHLY, CDR2 FYNNEI. V gave up 2 bases and J gave up 4 bases, with 9 bases separating them. The CDR3 is 14 amino acids. CDR3 residues: CASSETQENQPQHF. The CDR3 nucleotides are TGTGCCAGCAGTGAAACACAGGAAAATCAGCCCCAGCATTTT. Using reference TRBV2 and TRBJ1-5 for the parts outside the CDR3, the full variable domain is EPEVTQTPSHQVTQMGQEVILRCVPISNHLYFYWYRQILGQKVEFLVSFYNNEISEKSEIFDDQFSVERPDGSNFTLKIRSTKLEDSAMYFCASSETQENQPQHFGDGTRLSIL.

The gene calls are TRBV9 and TRBJ1-2; no definite D call. V was cut by 3 bases and J by 2 bases, with 11 bases left in between. Germline values: CDR1 SGDLS, CDR2 YYNGEE. The CDR3 is 14 amino acids. The CDR3 nucleotides read TGTGCCAGCAGCGAGGGAGAGGGAAACTATGGCTACACCTTC. It codes for CASSEGEGNYGYTF.

The genes are TRBV4-2 and TRBJ2-1; D tentatively reads TRBD1 or TRBD2 (5 bases each). The CDR3 has 15 residues. The germline V gene has CDR1 LGHNA and CDR2 YNFKEQ. V lost 4 bases to trimming and J lost 8 bases, with 18 bases between them. CDR3 in amino acids: CASSRGPAVKYEQFF. The CDR3 DNA follows: TGTGCCAGCAGCCGGGGACCGGCTGTGAAGTATGAGCAGTTCTTC.

This clonotype was seen repeatedly, ten times or more. The chain uses TRBV7-2 and TRBJ2-7; perhaps D is TRBD1 or TRBD2 (5 bases each). Germline V gene sequence: CDR1 SGHTA, CDR2 FQGNSA. CDR3 length equals 14 residues. With 4 bases removed from V and 1 base from J, the gap between germline ends came to 11 bases. The DNA for the CDR3 is TGTGCCAGCAGCTGGGGGACCAGTTCCTACGAGCAGTACTTC. This sequence encodes CASSWGTSSYEQYF.

The rearrangement links TRBV5-1 to TRBJ2-1, with D perhaps TRBD1 (6 bases). From germline, CDR1 is SGHRS and CDR2 YFSETQ. The ends were cut back, 3 bases at V and 6 bases at J, with 10 bases in the middle. The CDR3 has 13 residues. CDR3 protein: CASSWVRGNEQFF. The CDR3 DNA sequence: TGCGCCAGCAGCTGGGTCAGGGGCAATGAGCAGTTCTTC.

To note about this clonotype: Relative to the germline gene, one junction end is altered; a read error may explain this. V is TRBV4-1 and J is TRBJ2-5; the match to TRBD2 covers 7 bases. CDR1 and CDR2 (germline): MGHRA, YSYEKL. The CDR3 sequence is 15 residues long. The CDR3 is CASSQAGTNQETQYF. Here the CDR3 DNA reads TGTGCCAGCAGCCAGGCCGGGACTAACCAAGAGACCCAGTACTTC.

This clonotype was recorded once. This rearrangement joins TRBV12-3 or TRBV12-4 to TRBJ1-2; possible D gene TRBD1, 5 bases. The CDR3 covers 14 residues. Trimming took 4 bases from V and 4 from J, leaving 13 bases between them. CDR3 loop: CASSSLWGVYGYTF. The CDR3 nucleotides read TGTGCCAGCAGTTCCCTATGGGGGGTCTATGGCTACACCTTC.

This clonotype was recorded many times. The gene calls are TRBV20-1 and TRBJ2-5; the D gene is possibly TRBD2 (6 bases). Germline assignment: CDR1 DFQATT and CDR2 SNEGSKA (reference sequence). The CDR3 length is 13 residues. V was cut by 3 bases and J by 5 bases, with 13 bases left in between. DNA of the CDR3: TGCAGTGCTAGTGCGGGACCCTCCGAGACCCAGTACTTC. It specifies CSASAGPSETQYF.